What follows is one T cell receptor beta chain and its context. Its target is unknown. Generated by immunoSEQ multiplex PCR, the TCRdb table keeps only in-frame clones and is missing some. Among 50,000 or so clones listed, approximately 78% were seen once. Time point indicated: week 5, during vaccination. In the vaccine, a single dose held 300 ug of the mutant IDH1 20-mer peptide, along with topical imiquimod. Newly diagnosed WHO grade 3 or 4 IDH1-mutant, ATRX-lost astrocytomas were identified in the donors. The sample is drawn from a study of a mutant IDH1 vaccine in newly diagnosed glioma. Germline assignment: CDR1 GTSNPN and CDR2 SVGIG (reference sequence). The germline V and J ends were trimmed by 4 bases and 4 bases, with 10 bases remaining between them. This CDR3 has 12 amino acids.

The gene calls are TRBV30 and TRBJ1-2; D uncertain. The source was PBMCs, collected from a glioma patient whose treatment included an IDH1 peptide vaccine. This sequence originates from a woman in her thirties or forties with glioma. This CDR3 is CAWMAEGYGYTF. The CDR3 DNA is TGTGCCTGGATGGCCGAGGGCTATGGCTACACCTTC.